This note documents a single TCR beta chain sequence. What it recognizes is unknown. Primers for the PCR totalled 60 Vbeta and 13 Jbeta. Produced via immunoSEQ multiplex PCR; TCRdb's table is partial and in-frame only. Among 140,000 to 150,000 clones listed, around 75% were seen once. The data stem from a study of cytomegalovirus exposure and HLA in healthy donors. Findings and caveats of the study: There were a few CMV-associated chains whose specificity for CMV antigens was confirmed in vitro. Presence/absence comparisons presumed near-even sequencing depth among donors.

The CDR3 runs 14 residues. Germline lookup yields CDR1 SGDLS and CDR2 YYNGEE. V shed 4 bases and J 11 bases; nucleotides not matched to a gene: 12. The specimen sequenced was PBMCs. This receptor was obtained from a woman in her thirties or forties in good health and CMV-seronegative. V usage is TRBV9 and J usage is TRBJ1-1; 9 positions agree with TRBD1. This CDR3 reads CASSPTTGGPWAFF. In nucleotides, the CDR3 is TGTGCCAGCAGCCCCACGACAGGGGGGCCGTGGGCTTTCTTT.